The clone carrying this T cell receptor beta chain has a handful of counts. Its antigen is not known. This sample was taken from a study of T-cell memory formation after mild COVID-19. Study outcomes and limitations: Day 37-peaking second-wave clones had unconfirmed SARS-CoV-2 specificity. Whereas later expanders leaned CD4+, clones contracting day 15 to 85 showed a balanced CD4/CD8 makeup. In pre-infection memory, a portion of responding clones appeared, which suggested that cross-reactive memory joined.

From 5'RACE with constant-segment primers came TCR alpha and TCR beta cDNA libraries that carried sample barcodes and UMIs. TCRdb re-analysed the 5' RACE reads in MiXCR, keeping a single row per CDR3 protein. The table records about 350,000 distinct CDR3 sequences, roughly 15% of them present only once. Sequencing was carried out using PBMCs or a T cell subset sorted from them (not recorded which). This TCR was sampled from a man between 18 and 35 years old who had mild COVID-19 (a few samples of this study predate the infection). Cell type and time point are not known.

CDR3 in amino acids: CASSINEKLFF. In DNA form, the CDR3 reads TGCGCCAGCAGCATAAATGAAAAACTGTTTTTT. The chain uses TRBV4-3 and TRBJ1-4, with D hard to call. V gave up 5 bases and J gave up 5 bases, with 3 bases separating them. Germline V gene data show CDR1 as LGHNA and CDR2 as YSLEER. The CDR3 sequence is 11 residues long.